One and the same sample provided the 19 T cell receptor beta chains below, sequenced in a study of cytomegalovirus exposure and HLA in healthy donors. Primers for the PCR totalled 60 Vbeta and 13 Jbeta. Sequencing was performed with immunoSEQ multiplex PCR; in TCRdb, only in-frame clones are kept and a portion is missing. The table lists roughly 200,000 clones, roughly 87% of them singletons, with around 1.5% in the top ten. The source material was PBMCs. The source of these receptors is a man between 50 and 59 years old in good health and CMV-seronegative.

The gene calls are TRBV9 and TRBJ1-6; maybe TRBD1 (6 bases). Trimming shortened V by 2 bases and J by 0 bases, and 18 bases separated the two germline ends. The CDR3 is 19 amino acids. In germline, CDR1 is SGDLS, CDR2 YYNGEE. CDR3 DNA: TGTGCCAGCAGCGTCTCAAGGGGGGGGGCGAGCTCCTATAATTCACCCCTCCACTTT. It codes for CASSVSRGGASSYNSPLHF.

This chain links TRBV5-6 with TRBJ2-7; D remains unclear. V was shortened by 8 bases and J by 1 base, with 13 bases between the two germline ends. The CDR3 has 13 amino acids. Germline V gives CDR1 SGHDT, CDR2 YYEEEE. The CDR3, as DNA: TGTGCCAGTAAGGCCAGGTGGTCCTACGAGCAGTACTTC. As protein: CASKARWSYEQYF.

The CDR3 is CASSLKQGKGTQYF. The CDR3 nucleotides are TGTGCCAGCAGCTTAAAACAGGGGAAGGGTACGCAGTATTTT. The V gene is TRBV7-2, the J gene TRBJ2-3; 7 bases are a match to TRBD1. Per the germline V gene, CDR1 is SGHTA and CDR2 is FQGNSA. V shed 2 bases, J shed 8 bases, and the junction held 7 bases outside the gene matches. The CDR3 is made up of 14 amino acids.

The chain links TRBV4-3 to TRBJ1-6; D gene uncertain. The CDR3 is 18 amino acids. V dropped 0 bases and J dropped 5 bases, with 17 bases sitting between them. Germline V CDR1 and CDR2: LGHNA, YSLEER. The CDR3 loop reads CASSQDSPGRVNNSPLHF. CDR3 bases: TGCGCCAGCAGCCAAGATTCCCCGGGGAGGGTAAATAATTCACCCCTCCACTTT.

The rearrangement joins TRBV7-3 to TRBJ2-7, with 8 positions matching TRBD1. CDR1 and CDR2 (germline): SGHTA, FQGTGA. The CDR3 covers 15 residues. Germline trimming cut 8 bases from V and 2 bases from J; bases unmatched to any gene: 11. CDR3 protein: CASRLGTGGPYEQYF. The CDR3 region has the DNA TGTGCCAGCCGTCTGGGGACAGGAGGCCCCTACGAGCAGTACTTC. Full variable domain (outside the CDR3, taken from reference TRBV7-3 and TRBJ2-7): GAGVSQTPSNKVTEKGKYVELRCDPISGHTALYWYRQSLGQGPEFLIYFQGTGAADDSGLPNDRFFAVRPEGSVSTLKIQRTERGDSAVYLCASRLGTGGPYEQYFGPGTRLTVT.

V usage is TRBV5-1 and J usage is TRBJ2-3, with D tentatively TRBD2 (5 bases). This CDR3 has 14 residues. Germline values: CDR1 SGHRS, CDR2 YFSETQ. The germline V and J ends were trimmed by 4 bases and 7 bases, with 16 bases remaining between them. The CDR3 DNA sequence: TGCGCCAGCAGCCAACAGCGGCTTTCGAATACGCAGTATTTT. Its protein is CASSQQRLSNTQYF.

This chain links TRBV5-1 with TRBJ1-2, with 7 bases matching TRBD1. V trimming: 3 bases; J trimming: 6 bases; junction bases outside the gene matches: 8. Per the germline V gene, CDR1 is SGHRS and CDR2 is YFSETQ. CDR3 length: 14 residues. The CDR3 loop reads CASSYPTGVDGYTF. CDR3 nucleotide sequence: TGCGCCAGCAGCTATCCAACAGGGGTCGATGGCTACACCTTC. Supplemented by reference TRBV5-1 and TRBJ1-2, the full variable domain reads KAGVTQTPRYLIKTRGQQVTLSCSPISGHRSVSWYQQTPGQGLQFLFEYFSETQRNKGNFPGRFSGRQFSNSRSEMNVSTLELGDSALYLCASSYPTGVDGYTFGSGTRLTVV.

The V gene is TRBV5-1, the J gene TRBJ2-1; 10 nucleotides align to TRBD2. The trim removed 0 bases at V and 7 bases at J, leaving 7 bases unmatched. The V gene's germline CDR1 is SGHRS and CDR2 YFSETQ. The CDR3 covers 16 residues. CDR3 in DNA: TGCGCCAGCAGCTTGGGTGCTAGCGGGGGCGGGAATGAGCAGTTCTTC. Protein sequence: CASSLGASGGGNEQFF.

This chain uses TRBV4-3 with TRBJ2-1; 11 nucleotides agree with TRBD2. V trimming: 0 bases; J trimming: 4 bases; junction bases outside the gene matches: 5. The CDR3 has 17 amino acids. Germline V gene lookup returns CDR1 LGHNA and CDR2 YSLEER. The CDR3 DNA reads TGCGCCAGCAGCCAAGACCCCCTAGCGGGGGGATACAATGAGCAGTTCTTC. It encodes CASSQDPLAGGYNEQFF.

This sequence joins TRBV7-3 and TRBJ2-1; 8 bases align to TRBD2. This CDR3 has 19 residues. Germline trimming cut 0 bases from V and 8 bases from J; bases unmatched to any gene: 18. The germline CDR1 and CDR2 sequences are SGHTA and FQGTGA. The chain's CDR3 is CASSLTISRASGYTDEQFF. DNA of the CDR3: TGTGCCAGCAGCTTAACTATCTCGAGGGCTAGCGGGTATACGGATGAGCAGTTCTTC.

The rearrangement joins TRBV19 to TRBJ2-3, with TRBD1 matching over 9 bases. The junction had 7 bases not matched to a gene; V was cut back by 5 bases and J by 1 base. CDR1 LNHDA and CDR2 SQIVND come from the germline V gene (reference sequence). CDR3 size: 16 residues. This CDR3 reads CASSPWDRVGTDTQYF. CDR3 in DNA: TGTGCCAGTAGTCCCTGGGACAGGGTGGGCACAGATACGCAGTATTTT.

The chain carries TRBV25-1 and TRBJ1-6; possible D gene TRBD1, 6 bases. Germline CDR1 MGHDK, CDR2 SYGVNS. CDR3 length equals 18 residues. V lost 7 bases to trimming and J lost 7 bases, with 26 bases between them. CDR3 sequence reads: CASNGQPTNPSQNSPLHF. As DNA, the CDR3 is TGTGCCAGCAATGGACAGCCAACTAACCCATCTCAAAATTCACCCCTCCACTTT.

The sample holds one count of this clone. CDR3 sequence reads: CASIKDRVDYGYTF. The CDR3 DNA reads TGTGCCAGCATTAAGGACAGGGTTGACTATGGCTACACCTTC. V is TRBV6-6 and J is TRBJ1-2; TRBD1 matches 8 bases. Per the germline V gene, CDR1 is MNHNY and CDR2 is SVGAGI (reference sequence). There are 14 residues in the CDR3. The junction had 7 bases not matched to a gene; V was cut back by 7 bases and J by 3 bases.

The rearrangement links TRBV18 to TRBJ2-1; TRBD2 is a possible D gene (6 bases). The germline V and J ends were trimmed by 1 base and 0 bases, with 10 bases remaining between them. The CDR3 is 16 residues long. Germline V gene data show CDR1 as KGHSH and CDR2 as LQKENI. The CDR3 DNA is TGTGCCAGCTCACCACGGGTAGCGGCCTCCTACAATGAGCAGTTCTTC. Amino acids: CASSPRVAASYNEQFF.

V and J are TRBV28 and TRBJ2-7; 8 bases fit TRBD2. With 7 bases clipped from V and 0 bases from J, the junction kept 11 bases outside the gene matches. Looked up from germline, CDR1 is MDHEN and CDR2 is SYDVKM. There are 16 residues in the CDR3. DNA of the CDR3: TGTGCCAGCACCTACTCCGGGGGGGGCGCCTCCTACGAGCAGTACTTC. Protein sequence: CASTYSGGGASYEQYF.

The J gene is TRBJ2-2, the V gene TRBV9, with 7 bases identical to TRBD1. The CDR3 is made up of 15 amino acids. The V and J ends lost 3 bases and 4 bases, in that order; junction bases with no gene match: 6. Germline CDR1 is SGDLS and CDR2 is YYNGEE. Here the CDR3 DNA reads TGTGCCAGCAGCGCTGACAGGGTCGGCACCGGGGAGCTGTTTTTT. As protein: CASSADRVGTGELFF.

The chain employs TRBV19 and TRBJ2-2, with 8 positions matching TRBD2. The germline CDR1 and CDR2 sequences are LNHDA and SQIVND (reference sequence). The junction had 7 bases not matched to a gene; V was cut back by 7 bases and J by 0 bases. The CDR3 consists of 16 residues. CDR3 DNA: TGTGCCAGTACCCCAGGAGCGGGGGCGAACACCGGGGAGCTGTTTTTT. It is translated as CASTPGAGANTGELFF.

The chain links TRBV7-2 to TRBJ1-5; 8 bases are shared with TRBD1. V was clipped by 1 base and J by 3 bases; unmatched bases: 2. The CDR3 consists of 15 residues. Germline CDR1 reads SGHTA; CDR2 reads FQGNSA. CDR3 region: CASSLGQGLNQPQHF. The CDR3 DNA is TGTGCCAGCAGCTTAGGACAGGGGCTCAATCAGCCCCAGCATTTT.

V usage is TRBV7-2 and J usage is TRBJ2-5, with a possible D match to TRBD2 (6 bases). The CDR3 extends over 14 amino acids. V was shortened by 5 bases and J by 5 bases, with 15 bases between the two germline ends. The germline CDR1 and CDR2 sequences are SGHTA and FQGNSA. Here the CDR3 DNA reads TGTGCCAGCAGCCCGCGGGACTTGGGGGAGACCCAGTACTTC. Encoded protein: CASSPRDLGETQYF.